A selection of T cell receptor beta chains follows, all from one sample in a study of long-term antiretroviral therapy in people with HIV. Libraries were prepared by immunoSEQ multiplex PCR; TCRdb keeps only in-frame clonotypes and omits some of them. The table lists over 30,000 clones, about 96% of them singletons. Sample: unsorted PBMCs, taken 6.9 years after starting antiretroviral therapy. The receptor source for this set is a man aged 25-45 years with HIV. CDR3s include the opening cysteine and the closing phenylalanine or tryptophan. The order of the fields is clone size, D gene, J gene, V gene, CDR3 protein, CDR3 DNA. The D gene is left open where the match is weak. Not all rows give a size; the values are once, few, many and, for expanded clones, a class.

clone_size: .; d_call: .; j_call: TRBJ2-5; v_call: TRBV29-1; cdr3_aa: CSVEEGQGAPQYF; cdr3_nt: TGCAGCGTTGAAGAAGGCCAGGGTGCACCCCAGTACTTC
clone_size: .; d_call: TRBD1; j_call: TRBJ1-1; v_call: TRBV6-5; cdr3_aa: CASWTGHKAFF; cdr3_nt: TGTGCCAGTTGGACAGGGCATAAAGCTTTCTTT
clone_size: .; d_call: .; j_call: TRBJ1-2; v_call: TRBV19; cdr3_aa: CASSIGKGMGAGYTF; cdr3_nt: TGTGCCAGTAGTATAGGTAAAGGGATGGGAGCGGGCTACACCTTC
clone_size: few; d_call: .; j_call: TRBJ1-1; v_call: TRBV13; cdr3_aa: CASSLPPDTEAFF; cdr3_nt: TGTGCCAGCAGCTTACCGCCTGACACTGAAGCTTTCTTT
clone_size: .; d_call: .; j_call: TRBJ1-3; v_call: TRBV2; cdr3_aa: CASSDSGNTIYF; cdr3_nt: TGTGCCAGCAGTGACAGCGGAAACACCATATATTTT
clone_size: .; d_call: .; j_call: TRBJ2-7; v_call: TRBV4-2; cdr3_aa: CASSQDGTRVEGGLYEQYF; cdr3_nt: TGTGCCAGCAGCCAAGATGGGACTAGAGTCGAAGGGGGCCTCTACGAGCAGTACTTC
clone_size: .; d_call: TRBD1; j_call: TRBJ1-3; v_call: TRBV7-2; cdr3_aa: CASSLNAPGTVGNTIYF; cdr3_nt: TGTGCCAGCAGCTTAAACGCTCCCGGGACAGTAGGAAACACCATATATTTT
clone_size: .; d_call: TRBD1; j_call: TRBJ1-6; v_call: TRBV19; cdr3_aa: CASSEQTGRGSPLHF; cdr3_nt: TGTGCCAGTAGTGAACAGACAGGGAGGGGTTCACCCCTCCACTTT
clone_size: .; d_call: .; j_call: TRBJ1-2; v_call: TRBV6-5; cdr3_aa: CASRIIQGHYGYTF; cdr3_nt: TGTGCCAGCAGAATCATACAGGGTCACTATGGCTACACCTTC
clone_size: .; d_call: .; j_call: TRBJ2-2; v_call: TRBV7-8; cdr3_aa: CASSLGRQYTGELFF; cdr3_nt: TGTGCCAGCAGCTTAGGCAGACAGTACACCGGGGAGCTGTTTTTT
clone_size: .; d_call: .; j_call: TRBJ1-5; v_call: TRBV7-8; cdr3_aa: CASSFRVGNQPQHF; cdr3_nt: TGTGCCAGCAGCTTCAGGGTTGGCAATCAGCCCCAGCATTTT
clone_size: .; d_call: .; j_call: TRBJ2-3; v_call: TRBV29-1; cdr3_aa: CSVDVGGADTQYF; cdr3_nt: TGCAGCGTTGATGTGGGGGGCGCAGATACGCAGTATTTT
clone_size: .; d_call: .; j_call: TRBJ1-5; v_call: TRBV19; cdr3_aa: CASSMGRTPSNQPQHF; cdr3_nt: TGTGCCAGTAGTATGGGAAGGACCCCTAGCAATCAGCCCCAGCATTTT
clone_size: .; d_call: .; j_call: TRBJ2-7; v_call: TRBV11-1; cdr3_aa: CASSLRSSYEQYF; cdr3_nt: TGTGCCAGCAGCTTACGTTCCTCCTACGAGCAGTACTTC
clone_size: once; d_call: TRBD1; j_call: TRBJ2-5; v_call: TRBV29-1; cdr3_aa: CSVDREETQYF; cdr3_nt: TGCAGCGTGGACAGGGAAGAGACCCAGTACTTC
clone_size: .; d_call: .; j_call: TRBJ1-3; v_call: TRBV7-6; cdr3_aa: CASSLDGNTIYF; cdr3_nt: TGTGCCAGCAGCTTAGACGGAAACACCATATATTTT
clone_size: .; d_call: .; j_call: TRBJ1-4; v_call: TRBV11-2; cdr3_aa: CASSLYGNEKLFF; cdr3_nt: TGTGCCAGCAGCTTATATGGTAATGAAAAACTGTTTTTT
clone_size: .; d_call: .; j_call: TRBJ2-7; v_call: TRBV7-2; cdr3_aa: CASSSGPLYEQYF; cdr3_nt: TGTGCCAGCAGCTCCGGCCCCCTCTACGAGCAGTACTTC
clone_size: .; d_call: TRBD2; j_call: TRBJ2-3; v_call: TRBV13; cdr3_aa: CASSLAGLAPTDTQYF; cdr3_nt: TGTGCCAGCAGCTTAGCGGGACTAGCGCCCACAGATACGCAGTATTTT
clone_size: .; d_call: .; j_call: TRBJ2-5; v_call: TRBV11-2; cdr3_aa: CASSPPFVGRETQYF; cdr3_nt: TGTGCCAGCAGCCCCCCTTTTGTAGGGAGAGAGACCCAGTACTTC
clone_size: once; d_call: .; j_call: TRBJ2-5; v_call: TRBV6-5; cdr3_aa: CASRGVSREYF; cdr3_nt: TGTGCCAGCAGGGGGGTCTCGCGGGAGTACTTC
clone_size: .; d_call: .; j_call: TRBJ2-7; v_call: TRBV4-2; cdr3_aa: CASSHARGGSYEQYF; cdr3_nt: TGTGCCAGCAGCCATGCGAGGGGCGGCTCCTACGAGCAGTACTTC
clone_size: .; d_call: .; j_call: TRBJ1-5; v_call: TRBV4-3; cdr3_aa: CASSPDSRNQPQHF; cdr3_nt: TGCGCCAGCAGCCCGGACAGTAGAAATCAGCCCCAGCATTTT
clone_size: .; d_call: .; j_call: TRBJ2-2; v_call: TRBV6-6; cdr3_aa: CASSYRGTGELFF; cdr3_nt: TGTGCCAGCAGTTACCGCGGGACCGGGGAGCTGTTTTTT
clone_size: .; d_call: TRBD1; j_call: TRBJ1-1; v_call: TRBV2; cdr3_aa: CADLRDRGSEGTEAFF; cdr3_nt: TGTGCCGACCTCCGGGACAGGGGATCTGAAGGGACTGAAGCTTTCTTT
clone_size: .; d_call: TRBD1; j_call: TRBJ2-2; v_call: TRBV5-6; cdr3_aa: CASSPQGARTGELFF; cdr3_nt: TGTGCCAGCAGCCCCCAGGGGGCGCGAACCGGGGAGCTGTTTTTT
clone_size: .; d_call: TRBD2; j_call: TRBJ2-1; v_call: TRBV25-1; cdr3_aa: CASSEWAGGMREQFF; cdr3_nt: TGTGCCAGCAGTGAATGGGCGGGAGGGATGCGTGAGCAGTTCTTC
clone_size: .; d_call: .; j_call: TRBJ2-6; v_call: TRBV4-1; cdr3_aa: CASSQGKGSGANVLTF; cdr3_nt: TGCGCCAGCAGCCAGGGGAAGGGTTCTGGGGCCAACGTCCTGACTTTC
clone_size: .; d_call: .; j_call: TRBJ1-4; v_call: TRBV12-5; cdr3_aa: CASGLVVLCHIGGISEKLFF; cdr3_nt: TGTGCTAGTGGTTTGGTTGTTCTGTGTCATATCGGGGGGATTAGTGAAAAACTGTTTTTT
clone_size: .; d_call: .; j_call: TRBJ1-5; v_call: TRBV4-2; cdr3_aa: CASSQGGGMGQPQHF; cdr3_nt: TGTGCCAGCAGCCAAGGAGGAGGGATGGGACAGCCCCAGCATTTT
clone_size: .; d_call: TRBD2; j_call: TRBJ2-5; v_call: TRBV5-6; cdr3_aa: CASSLGLAVETQYF; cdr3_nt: TGTGCCAGCAGCCTTGGACTAGCTGTGGAGACCCAGTACTTC
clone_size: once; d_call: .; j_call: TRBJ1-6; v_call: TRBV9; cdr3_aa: CASSVGLRQGDSPLHF; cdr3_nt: TGTGCCAGCAGCGTGGGCCTCCGGCAGGGTGATTCACCCCTCCACTTT
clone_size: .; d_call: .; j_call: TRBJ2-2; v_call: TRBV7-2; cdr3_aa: CASSLGVNREFSGELFF; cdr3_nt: TGTGCCAGCAGCTTAGGTGTAAACAGGGAGTTTTCCGGGGAGCTGTTTTTT
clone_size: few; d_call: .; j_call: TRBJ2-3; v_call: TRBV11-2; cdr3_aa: CASSLASGSTDTQYF; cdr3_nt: TGTGCCAGCAGCTTAGCCTCCGGGAGCACAGATACGCAGTATTTT
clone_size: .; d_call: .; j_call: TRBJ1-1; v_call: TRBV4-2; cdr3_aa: CASSRPLWGTDTEAFF; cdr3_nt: TGTGCCAGCAGCCGCCCCTTATGGGGGACCGACACTGAAGCTTTCTTT
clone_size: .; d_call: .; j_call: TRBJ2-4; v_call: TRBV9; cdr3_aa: CASSVGGGVNIQYF; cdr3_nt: TGTGCCAGCAGCGTAGGAGGGGGTGTAAACATTCAGTACTTC
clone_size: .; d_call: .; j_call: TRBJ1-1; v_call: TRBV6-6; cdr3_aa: CASSQSGTGNTEAFF; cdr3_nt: TGTGCCAGCAGTCAATCCGGGACTGGCAACACTGAAGCTTTCTTT
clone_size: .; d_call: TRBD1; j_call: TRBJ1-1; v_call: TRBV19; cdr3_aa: CASKRDRAMNTEAFF; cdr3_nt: TGTGCCAGTAAGAGGGACAGGGCGATGAACACTGAAGCTTTCTTT
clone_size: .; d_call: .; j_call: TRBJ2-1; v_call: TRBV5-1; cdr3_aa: CASSLPGTNYNEQFF; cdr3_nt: TGCGCCAGCAGCTTACCCGGGACAAATTACAATGAGCAGTTCTTC
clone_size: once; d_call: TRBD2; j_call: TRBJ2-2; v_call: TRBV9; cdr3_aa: CASSASGGNTGELFF; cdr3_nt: TGTGCCAGCAGCGCAAGCGGGGGGAACACCGGGGAGCTGTTTTTT
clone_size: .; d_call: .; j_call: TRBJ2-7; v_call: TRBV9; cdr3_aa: CASSVGSDLYEQYF; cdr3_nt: TGTGCCAGCAGCGTAGGAAGTGACCTCTACGAGCAGTACTTC
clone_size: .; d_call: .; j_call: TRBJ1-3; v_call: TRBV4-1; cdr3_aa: CASSQVSGAVSGNTIYF; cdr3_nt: TGCGCCAGCAGCCAAGTATCCGGGGCCGTGAGTGGAAACACCATATATTTT
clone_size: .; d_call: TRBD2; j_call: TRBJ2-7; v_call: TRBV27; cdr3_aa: CASSLGFPGREQYF; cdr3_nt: TGTGCCAGCAGTTTAGGCTTCCCCGGGAGGGAGCAGTACTTC
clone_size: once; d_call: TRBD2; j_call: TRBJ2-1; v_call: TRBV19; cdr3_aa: CASSIGWRLAGRSYNEQFF; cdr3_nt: TGTGCCAGTAGTATAGGGTGGAGGCTAGCGGGGAGGTCCTACAATGAGCAGTTCTTC
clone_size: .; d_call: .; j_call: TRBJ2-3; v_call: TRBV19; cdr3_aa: CASSIPGSTDTQYF; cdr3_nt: TGTGCCAGTAGTATCCCGGGGTCTACAGATACGCAGTATTTT